The 10 T cell receptor beta chains reported below all come from one sample, sequenced in a study of blood T cell repertoires in COVID-19. Using immunoSEQ multiplex PCR, the repertoire was profiled, and TCRdb retains in-frame clones only, with some absent. The sample carries more than 300,000 clones, roughly 85% recorded once. The source material was PBMCs or T cells enriched from blood (not recorded which). These receptor sequences come from a woman aged 30 to 39 who had recovered from COVID-19.

The V and J genes are TRBV5-3 and TRBJ2-3, with 8 bases that match TRBD1. TRBV5-3 qualifies as an ORF whose function is uncertain. With 4 bases clipped from V and 3 bases from J, the junction kept 10 bases outside the gene matches. CDR3 size: 16 residues. In DNA, the CDR3 is TGTGCCAGAAGCCCGCCAGGGGGCCCTGAAACAGATACGCAGTATTTT. Translated: CARSPPGGPETDTQYF.

The genes are TRBV6-5 and TRBJ2-3, with D perhaps matching TRBD1 (6 bases). Between the trimmed V and J ends, which lost 7 bases and 12 bases, there was a span of 20 bases. The CDR3 covers 13 residues. Germline V CDR1 and CDR2: MNHEY, SVGAGI. This chain's CDR3 is CASILAETGRQYF. The CDR3 region has the DNA TGTGCCAGCATCTTGGCGGAAACAGGGAGACAGTATTTT.

This clone has only one observation. V is TRBV27 and J is TRBJ1-2; 7 nucleotides align to TRBD1. V gave up 6 bases and J gave up 8 bases; unmatched junction bases: 12. The CDR3 consists of 14 residues. Germline V gives CDR1 MNHEY, CDR2 SMNVEV (reference sequence). In nucleotides, the CDR3 is TGTGCCAGCAGCCAATCCGGGACAGCTGGCGGCTACACCTTC. Protein: CASSQSGTAGGYTF.

The chain joins TRBV7-3 to TRBJ1-2, with D perhaps matching TRBD1 (6 bases). The CDR3 consists of 14 residues. Germline V gene data show CDR1 as SGHTA and CDR2 as FQGTGA. V dropped 5 bases and J dropped 4 bases, with 14 bases sitting between them. The CDR3 protein is CASSARDISYGYTF. Written as DNA, the CDR3 is TGTGCCAGCAGCGCCCGGGACATCTCCTATGGCTACACCTTC.

The V and J genes are TRBV10-2 and TRBJ1-2; D unresolved. Germline V CDR1 and CDR2: WSHSY, SAAADI. Trimming pared 5 bases from V and 1 base from J, leaving 8 bases between. CDR3 length: 13 residues. This CDR3 reads CASSRDINYGYTF. CDR3 nucleotides: TGCGCCAGCAGTCGAGATATTAACTATGGCTACACCTTC.

The genes are TRBV12-3 or TRBV12-4 and TRBJ1-2; the D is unclear. V gave up 6 bases and J gave up 7 bases, with 15 bases separating them. The CDR3 has 13 amino acids. CDR3 in amino acids: CASSPQLEAGYTF. As DNA, the CDR3 is TGTGCCAGCAGCCCACAATTGGAGGCTGGCTACACCTTC.

The chain links TRBV19 to TRBJ2-3; 14 nucleotides line up with TRBD2. The CDR3 has 16 amino acids. Trimming at V came to 7 bases and at J to 4 bases, leaving 7 bases not matched to a gene. The germline CDR1 and CDR2 sequences are LNHDA and SQIVND (reference sequence). CDR3: CASTGTSGGSADTQYF. As DNA, the CDR3 is TGTGCCAGTACTGGGACTAGCGGGGGCAGCGCAGATACGCAGTATTTT.

The rearrangement links TRBV5-1 to TRBJ1-1; 8 bases map to TRBD1. Germline loops: CDR1 SGHRS, CDR2 YFSETQ. The junction had 0 bases not matched to a gene; V was cut back by 4 bases and J by 4 bases. The CDR3 totals 12 residues. The CDR3 reads CASSTGGTEAFF. Here the CDR3 DNA reads TGCGCCAGCAGCACAGGGGGCACTGAAGCTTTCTTT.

The chain recombines TRBV7-2 with TRBJ1-3; D ambiguous. The germline V and J ends were trimmed by 1 base and 4 bases, with 5 bases remaining between them. Germline V gene sequence: CDR1 SGHTA, CDR2 FQGNSA. CDR3 length: 13 residues. The CDR3 loop is CASSLVHGNTIYF. The DNA of the CDR3 is TGTGCCAGCAGCTTAGTACACGGAAACACCATATATTTT.

A single count supports this clone. The chain carries TRBV19 and TRBJ1-2, with D possibly matching TRBD1 (6 bases). Trimming pared 5 bases from V and 3 bases from J, leaving 16 bases between. Germline lookup yields CDR1 LNHDA and CDR2 SQIVND (reference sequence). There are 15 residues in the CDR3. DNA of the CDR3: TGTGCCAGTAGTTCCTACCGGGACACAGACTATGGCTACACCTTC. Protein sequence: CASSSYRDTDYGYTF.